Sequencing of this T cell receptor (beta chain) was carried out in a study of spatial heterogeneity in lung cancer. At the level of the study: Any follow-up PBMC samples that were available went on to be sequenced, and the median time to follow-up was around 22 months after resection.

V was cut by 1 base and J by 8 bases, with 5 bases left in between. CDR1 SQVTM and CDR2 ANQGSEA come from the germline V gene. The CDR3 runs to 11 residues. Overall study findings and caveats: Ubiquitous expanded tumor TCRs surfaced in blood more at resection than they did at follow-up.

Every TCR cDNA molecule bore a unique molecular identifier. TCRdb re-analysed the 5' RACE reads in MiXCR, keeping a single row per CDR3 protein. This sample has approximately 56,000 distinct CDR3 sequences; roughly 7.4% occur once, and the top ten carry around 33%. The time point: blood at routine non-recurrence follow-up after resection. Without sorting, whole RNA was sequenced from tumor, nontumor lung or frozen PBMC. This clonotype was seen at least ten times. Antigen unknown. This chain joins TRBV29-1 and TRBJ1-4; D not certain. Specimen: PBMCs, collected at follow-up. This receptor was obtained from a female donor with early-stage non-small cell lung cancer. Written as DNA, the CDR3 is TGCAGCGTTGAAGCCAGGGAAAAACTGTTTTTT. It specifies CSVEAREKLFF.